These 23 T cell receptor beta chains were sequenced from one sample in a study of blood T cell repertoires in COVID-19. Using immunoSEQ multiplex PCR, the repertoire was profiled, and TCRdb retains in-frame clones only, with some absent. This table holds about 220,000 clones, approximately 77% found once. Material: peripheral blood. These receptor sequences come from a woman of 80 years or more with acute or convalescent COVID-19.

This clone has only one observation. The chain carries TRBV29-1 and TRBJ2-7; D is undetermined. There are 12 residues in the CDR3. Germline CDR1 reads SQVTM; CDR2 reads ANQGSEA. Trimming pared 1 base from V and 2 bases from J, leaving 6 bases between. The CDR3 DNA follows: TGCAGCGTTGAAGGGCTCACCTACGAGCAGTACTTC. Translation gives CSVEGLTYEQYF.

The chain is built from TRBV18 and TRBJ2-3; 12 bases agree with TRBD2. The germline V gene encodes CDR1 KGHSH and CDR2 LQKENI. There are 15 residues in the CDR3. Unmatched junction bases numbered 3, after V lost 6 bases and J lost 2 bases. The CDR3 protein is CASSRTSGDTDTQYF. CDR3 coding DNA: TGTGCCAGCTCTCGGACTAGCGGGGACACAGATACGCAGTATTTT.

The chain links TRBV3-1 (or the pseudogene TRBV3-2) to TRBJ1-3; D is uncertain. CDR1 is LGHDT and CDR2 is YNNKEL in the germline V gene (reference sequence). This CDR3 spans 16 amino acids. The V end lost 0 bases, the J end lost 4 bases, and 13 bases lay between the germline ends. CDR3 residues: CASSQDNRGMGNTIYF. CDR3 bases: TGTGCCAGCAGCCAAGATAACCGGGGAATGGGAAACACCATATATTTT.

This chain connects TRBV5-1 to TRBJ2-3, with a possible D match to TRBD2 (5 bases). CDR1 SGHRS and CDR2 YFSETQ come from the germline V gene. Trimming pared 1 base from V and 4 bases from J, leaving 13 bases between. This CDR3 has 15 residues. In DNA form, the CDR3 reads TGCGCCAGCAGCTTGTTCCCGGGAAACCCAGATACGCAGTATTTT. Translation gives CASSLFPGNPDTQYF.

This chain connects TRBV6-5 to TRBJ1-2; D possibly corresponds to TRBD1 (5 bases). The CDR3 length is 13 residues. The V gene lost 0 bases and the J gene lost 5 bases, with 7 bases spanning the gap. CDR1 MNHEY and CDR2 SVGAGI come from the germline V gene. The CDR3 loop reads CASSYSGLYGYTF. The CDR3 DNA is TGTGCCAGCAGTTACTCGGGACTGTATGGCTACACCTTC.

This clone was observed a single time. The chain has TRBV10-3 and TRBJ1-1; a possible D gene is TRBD1 (5 bases). CDR3 length equals 14 residues. The germline V gene has CDR1 ENHRY and CDR2 SYGVKD. The ends were cut back, 4 bases at V and 1 base at J, with 10 bases in the middle. The CDR3: CAISAGGGNTEAFF. The CDR3 bases are TGTGCCATCAGTGCCGGGGGGGGGAACACTGAAGCTTTCTTT.

The chain combines TRBV19 with TRBJ2-7, with 12 bases aligning to TRBD1. Germline V CDR1 and CDR2: LNHDA, SQIVND (reference sequence). The V and J ends lost 4 bases and 5 bases, in that order; junction bases with no gene match: 9. The length of the CDR3 is 16 residues. The CDR3 region is CASSTPGQGAGDEQYF. The CDR3 nucleotides are TGTGCCAGTAGTACCCCGGGACAGGGGGCAGGGGACGAGCAGTACTTC.

This clone was seen only a few times. The genes are TRBV19 and TRBJ1-2, with D maybe TRBD1 (5 bases). V dropped 7 bases and J dropped 6 bases, with 18 bases sitting between them. This CDR3 is 14 amino acids long. The germline V gene encodes CDR1 LNHDA and CDR2 SQIVND (reference sequence). This CDR3 is CASTVQGIQHGYTF. The DNA for the CDR3 is TGTGCCAGTACCGTGCAGGGCATCCAGCATGGCTACACCTTC. Combining the CDR3 with reference TRBV19 and TRBJ1-2 gives the whole variable domain DGGITQSPKYLFRKEGQNVTLSCEQNLNHDAMYWYRQDPGQGLRLIYYSQIVNDFQKGDIAEGYSVSREKKESFPLTVTSAQKNPTAFYLCASTVQGIQHGYTFGSGTRLTVV.

A single count supports this clone. The CDR3 protein is CSVQLAGGHQDTQYF. The DNA for the CDR3 is TGCAGCGTACAACTAGCGGGGGGGCATCAAGATACGCAGTATTTT. The genes are TRBV29-1 and TRBJ2-3; 13 bases fit TRBD2. The germline gives CDR1 SQVTM, CDR2 ANQGSEA. V lost 6 bases to trimming and J lost 5 bases; unmatched junction nucleotides: 8. The CDR3 is 15 amino acids.

This sequence joins TRBV23-1 and TRBJ2-1, with a tentative D call TRBD2 (5 bases). TRBV23-1 is an ORF, with its function uncertain. V dropped 7 bases and J dropped 6 bases, with 16 bases sitting between them. The CDR3 runs 14 residues. CDR3 region: CASTTPRVVNEQFF. The CDR3 DNA follows: TGCGCCAGCACCACCCCGAGGGTTGTCAATGAGCAGTTCTTC.

With regard to this clone: The same CDR3 arises from other DNA sequences in this sample as well. The V gene is TRBV18, the J gene TRBJ1-4; 7 bases line up with TRBD1. The CDR3 extends over 15 amino acids. Per the germline V gene, CDR1 is KGHSH and CDR2 is LQKENI. J was trimmed by 5 bases and V by 1 base; bases with no gene match: 4. In DNA, the CDR3 is TGTGCCAGCTCACCACGACAGGGCCCGAATGAAAAACTGTTTTTT. Protein: CASSPRQGPNEKLFF.

The chain links TRBV28 to TRBJ2-1; 7 bases line up with TRBD1. CDR3 length: 15 amino acids. Germline CDR1 reads MDHEN; CDR2 reads SYDVKM. Trimming took 5 bases from V and 3 from J; bases not matched to a gene: 7. The CDR3 is CASSPPGQLYNEQFF. The CDR3 coding sequence is TGTGCCAGCAGTCCACCGGGACAGCTCTACAATGAGCAGTTCTTC.

This chain joins TRBV12-3 or TRBV12-4 and TRBJ1-2; D possibly corresponds to TRBD1 (5 bases). V lost 6 bases and J lost 11, with 19 bases in between. CDR3 size: 13 residues. CDR3 residues: CASRVSGKRRYTF. CDR3 coding DNA: TGTGCCAGCAGGGTTTCAGGGAAACGAAGATACACCTTC.

V usage is TRBV28 and J usage is TRBJ1-5; D is undetermined. The CDR3 sequence is 19 residues long. CDR1 and CDR2 from the germline V gene are MDHEN and SYDVKM. Trimming cost V 3 bases and J 3 bases, with 24 bases left between them. The CDR3 sequence is CASSFLALGEGSFNQPQHF. CDR3 sequence (DNA): TGTGCCAGCAGTTTCCTAGCTCTGGGTGAGGGATCTTTCAATCAGCCCCAGCATTTT.

This clone is a singleton in its sample. This chain uses TRBV19 with TRBJ2-1; tentatively, D is TRBD1 (5 bases). Germline loops: CDR1 LNHDA, CDR2 SQIVND (reference sequence). The CDR3 has 17 residues. With 7 bases removed from V and 3 bases from J, the gap between germline ends came to 22 bases. CDR3 in DNA: TGTGCCAGTACCCCTACCCCCAGGAGCAGGGTCTACAATGAGCAGTTCTTC. This encodes CASTPTPRSRVYNEQFF.

This sequence joins TRBV19 and TRBJ1-1; D is ambiguous. The CDR3 length is 16 residues. V was cut by 1 base and J by 0 bases, with 12 bases left in between. Germline CDR1 reads LNHDA; CDR2 reads SQIVND (reference sequence). The CDR3 region is CASSIVNPSMNTEAFF. CDR3 nucleotides: TGTGCCAGTAGTATAGTTAACCCGAGTATGAACACTGAAGCTTTCTTT.

The rearrangement links TRBV10-3 to TRBJ1-1, with TRBD1 matching over 7 bases. V was clipped by 4 bases and J by 0 bases; unmatched bases: 5. This CDR3 is built from 15 residues. Germline CDR1 reads ENHRY; CDR2 reads SYGVKD. The CDR3 DNA reads TGTGCCATCAGTGGAACAGGGGATATGAACACTGAAGCTTTCTTT. This encodes CAISGTGDMNTEAFF.

This chain links TRBV3-1 (or the pseudogene TRBV3-2) with TRBJ2-7, with no clear D. CDR3 length: 13 amino acids. The V end was cut by 3 bases, the J end by 5 bases, with 11 bases between. From germline, CDR1 is LGHDT and CDR2 YNNKEL (reference sequence). Here the CDR3 reads CASSHGSIDEQYF. The CDR3 bases are TGTGCCAGCAGCCACGGGTCCATCGACGAGCAGTACTTC.

The chain recombines TRBV30 with TRBJ1-1; D not resolved. V shed 4 bases and J shed 1 base, with 19 bases lying between them. This CDR3 comprises 16 residues. Germline V CDR1 and CDR2: GTSNPN, SVGIG (reference sequence). The CDR3 DNA reads as TGTGCCTGGATGGGGTCCCGAGAGGGAAAGAACACTGAAGCTTTCTTT. This translates into CAWMGSREGKNTEAFF.

V and J are TRBV11-3 and TRBJ1-6, with 7 bases aligning to TRBD1. With 5 bases clipped from V and 10 bases from J, the junction kept 5 bases outside the gene matches. The germline gives CDR1 SGHNT, CDR2 YENEEA. The CDR3 is 13 amino acids. The CDR3 nucleotides are TGTGCCAGCAGCGACAGGGTCGGGTCACCCCTCCACTTT. Translation: CASSDRVGSPLHF.

This chain joins TRBV5-1 and TRBJ1-6; a possible D gene is TRBD1 (5 bases). V lost 0 bases, J lost 7 bases, and 11 bases lay in between. This CDR3 is 15 amino acids long. CDR1 and CDR2 (germline): SGHRS, YFSETQ. CDR3 in amino acids: CASSLEQGGNSPLHF. The CDR3 DNA is TGCGCCAGCAGCTTGGAGCAGGGAGGGAATTCACCCCTCCACTTT.

CDR3 in DNA: TGTGCCAGCAGTTTCCGGACAGGGGGGATGAACACTGAAGCTTTCTTT. Translated, it gives CASSFRTGGMNTEAFF. V gene TRBV6-6 combines with J gene TRBJ1-1; TRBD1 matches 10 bases. CDR1 and CDR2 (germline): MNHNY, SVGAGI (reference sequence). The ends lost 4 bases at V and 0 bases at J; junction bases unmatched: 5. The CDR3 has 16 amino acids.

In its sample, this clone was seen once. V is TRBV2 and J is TRBJ1-6, with D uncertain. Germline V gene sequence: CDR1 SNHLY, CDR2 FYNNEI. V was pared by 2 bases and J by 9 bases, with 11 bases between. The CDR3 is 14 amino acids. CDR3 DNA sequence: TGTGCCAGCAGTGAATTCGGAGGACGTTCACCCCTCCACTTT. Amino acids: CASSEFGGRSPLHF.